This passage covers 2 T cell receptor beta chains from one sample sequenced in a study of T cell repertoires in cytomegalovirus infection. TCRdb recomputed calls from the reads with MiXCR, one row per CDR3 protein. The table lists about 260,000 distinct CDR3 sequences, around 15% of them singletons. The material sequenced was PBMCs. The receptors come from a human donor in good health (CMV status not recorded). Some clones in this sample may be carry-over from other donors' samples.

V gene TRBV12-3 or TRBV12-4 combines with J gene TRBJ1-1; a possible D gene is TRBD1 (5 bases). The CDR3 loop spans 16 amino acids. Trimming cost V 8 bases and J 4 bases, with 23 bases left between them. CDR3 DNA: TGTGCCAGCCATACTGGGCGGGGGAATAGGGGCACTGAAGCTTTCTTT. Its translation is CASHTGRGNRGTEAFF.

This clonotype came up many times. This chain joins TRBV7-2 and TRBJ1-5; 8 bases align to TRBD1. The CDR3 contains 18 residues. Losses at the gene ends were 6 bases for V and 0 bases for J; bases not matched to a gene: 13. Germline V lookup: CDR1 SGHTA, CDR2 FQGNSA. CDR3 residues: CASRLRSGGSFSNQPQHF. The CDR3 DNA reads as TGTGCCAGCAGATTAAGATCAGGGGGCTCATTTAGCAATCAGCCCCAGCATTTT.